This entry lists 8 T cell receptor beta chains sequenced from one sample in a study of T cell repertoires in cytomegalovirus infection. These receptors' antigens are unknown. MiXCR, applied by TCRdb to the reads, yields one record per CDR3 protein. The sample has 43,000 or so distinct CDR3 sequences, around 18% seen once. The specimen was CD8+ T cells from cultured PBMCs, collected from culture after CMV antigen stimulation. Source of these receptors: a human donor in good health (CMV status not recorded). Some clones in this sample may be carry-over from other donors' samples.

The chain uses TRBV27 and TRBJ2-2; 7 nucleotides agree with TRBD1. V shed 5 bases, J shed 4 bases, and the junction held 7 bases outside the gene matches. This CDR3 is built from 15 residues. Germline values: CDR1 MNHEY, CDR2 SMNVEV (reference sequence). Here the CDR3 reads CASSDVGGFTGELFF. The CDR3, as DNA: TGTGCCAGCAGTGACGTAGGGGGCTTCACCGGGGAGCTGTTTTTT.

This clonotype was recorded a few times. This sequence joins TRBV4-2 and TRBJ2-7; possible D gene TRBD1, 6 bases. The CDR3 covers 14 residues. V lost 3 bases and J 5 bases, leaving 14 bases between the germline ends. Germline CDR1 LGHNA, CDR2 YNFKEQ. The DNA of the CDR3 is TGTGCCAGCAGCCAGTCCAGGGGTCTCAACGAGCAGTACTTC. It yields the protein CASSQSRGLNEQYF.

The chain is built from TRBV12-5 and TRBJ2-1; D uncertain. The CDR3 spans 12 residues. Deletions cut 2 bases from V and 5 bases from J, with 4 bases between. The germline gives CDR1 LGHNT, CDR2 FRNRAP. DNA of the CDR3: TGTGCTAGTGGTTTGTCCAACAATGAGCAGTTCTTC. Protein product: CASGLSNNEQFF. Complete variable domain (other parts from reference TRBV12-5 and TRBJ2-1): DARVTQTPRHKVTEMGQEVTMRCQPILGHNTVFWYRQTMMQGLELLAYFRNRAPLDDSGMPKDRFSAEMPDATLATLKIQPSEPRDSAVYFCASGLSNNEQFFGPGTRLTVL.

On this clonotype itself: A much larger clonotype is one base distant, so this may be a read error. The chain uses TRBV30 and TRBJ1-1; D gene uncertain. Germline-derived CDR1 and CDR2 are GTSNPN and SVGIG (reference sequence). The CDR3 has 13 residues. V dropped 3 bases and J dropped 0 bases, with 8 bases sitting between them. This CDR3 is CAWSQTMNTEAFF. Written as DNA, the CDR3 is TGTGCCTGGAGCCAGACCATGAACACTGAAGCTTTCTTT.

The chain carries TRBV30 and TRBJ2-1; D might be TRBD1 or TRBD2, each matching 5 bases. The CDR3 runs 13 residues. The germline V and J ends were trimmed by 0 bases and 7 bases, with 10 bases remaining between them. Germline CDR1 GTSNPN, CDR2 SVGIG (reference sequence). DNA of the CDR3: TGTGCCTGGAGTGTTGGGGGACGGAATGAGCAGTTCTTC. Translated, it gives CAWSVGGRNEQFF.

Ten or more counts support this clonotype. V is TRBV7-8 and J is TRBJ1-3, with 7 bases lining up with TRBD1. This CDR3 is built from 15 residues. With V trimmed by 1 base and J by 4 bases, 4 bases remained unmatched. Germline loops: CDR1 SGHVS, CDR2 FQNEAQ. CDR3 protein: CASSLGRTGGNTIYF. For the CDR3, the DNA is TGTGCCAGCAGCTTAGGACGGACAGGCGGAAACACCATATATTTT.

This clonotype has at least ten counts. V is TRBV7-9 and J is TRBJ2-5, with D maybe TRBD1 (5 bases). Germline CDR1 and CDR2: SEHNR and FQNEAQ (reference sequence). The CDR3 is 14 amino acids. V lost 8 bases, J lost 1 base, and 14 bases lay in between. The CDR3 DNA sequence: TGTGCCAGCGCAGCAGGGTTCGCCCAAGAGACCCAGTACTTC. Its translation: CASAAGFAQETQYF.

This clonotype was observed at least ten times. The chain recombines TRBV5-1 with TRBJ1-1; 7 nucleotides agree with TRBD1. V lost 4 bases and J lost 2; bases outside the gene matches: 5. The CDR3 spans 14 residues. Germline CDR1 and CDR2: SGHRS and YFSETQ. The CDR3 DNA reads TGCGCCAGCAGCGCGGCAGGGGGAAACACTGAAGCTTTCTTT. Its translation is CASSAAGGNTEAFF.